This entry describes one T cell receptor beta chain. The junction had 5 bases not matched to a gene; V was cut back by 6 bases and J by 8 bases. Germline CDR1 is ENHRY and CDR2 is SYGVKD. The CDR3 loop spans 13 amino acids. As the sequencing template, cDNA was produced by extracting RNA and reverse transcribing it. The repertoire was sequenced with immunoSEQ multiplex PCR; TCRdb's copy has only in-frame clones and lacks some. The profile shows 150,000 to 200,000 clones, roughly 60% of them singletons. The treatment: oral pan-JAK inhibitor, 5-10 mg twice daily. These data originate in a study of CD8+ T cells in alopecia areata. Study summary: Patients remained on tofacitinib for 6 to 18 months and then went 6 months without it.

The chain recombines TRBV10-3 with TRBJ2-1, with 9 bases aligning to TRBD1. This clonotype was sampled from a human donor with alopecia areata. The sample here was CD4+ T cells sorted from blood, taken at week 24, from a patient treated with tofacitinib. The CDR3 loop is CAIRRTGADEQFF. The DNA for the CDR3 is TGTGCCATCAGGAGGACAGGGGCGGATGAGCAGTTCTTC.